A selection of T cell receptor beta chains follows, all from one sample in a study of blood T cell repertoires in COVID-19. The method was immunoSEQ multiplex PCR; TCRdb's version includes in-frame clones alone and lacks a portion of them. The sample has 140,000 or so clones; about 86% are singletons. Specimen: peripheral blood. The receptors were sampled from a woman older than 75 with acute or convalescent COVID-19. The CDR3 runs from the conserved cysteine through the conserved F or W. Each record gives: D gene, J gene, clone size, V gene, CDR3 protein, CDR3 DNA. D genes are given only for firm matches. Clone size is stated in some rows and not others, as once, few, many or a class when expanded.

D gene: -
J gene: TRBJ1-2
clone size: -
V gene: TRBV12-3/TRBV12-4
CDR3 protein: CASSIRGSGYTF
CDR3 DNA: TGTGCCAGCAGTATCAGGGGCTCTGGCTACACCTTC

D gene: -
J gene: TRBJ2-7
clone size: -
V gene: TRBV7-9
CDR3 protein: CASSGVRGYEQYF
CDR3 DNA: TGTGCCAGCAGCGGGGTAAGGGGCTACGAGCAGTACTTC

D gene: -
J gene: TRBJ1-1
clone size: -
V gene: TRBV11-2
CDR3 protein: CASSPRTEAFF
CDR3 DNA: TGTGCCAGCAGCCCGCGCACTGAAGCTTTCTTT

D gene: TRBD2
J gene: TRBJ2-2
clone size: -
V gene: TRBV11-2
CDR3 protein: CASSLDQLAGTGELFF
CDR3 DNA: TGTGCCAGCAGCTTAGATCAACTAGCGGGTACCGGGGAGCTGTTTTTT

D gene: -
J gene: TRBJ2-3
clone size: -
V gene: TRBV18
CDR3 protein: CASSPPEYTDTQYF
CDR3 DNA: TGTGCCAGCTCACCACCGGAGTACACAGATACGCAGTATTTT

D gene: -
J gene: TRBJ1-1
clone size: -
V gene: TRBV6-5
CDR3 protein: CASSLGGVNTEAFF
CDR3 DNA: TGTGCCAGCAGTCTTGGGGGGGTGAACACTGAAGCTTTCTTT

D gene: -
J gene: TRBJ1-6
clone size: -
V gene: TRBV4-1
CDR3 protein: CASSGSSYNSPLHF
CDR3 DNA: TGCGCCAGCAGCGGGAGCTCCTATAATTCACCCCTCCACTTT

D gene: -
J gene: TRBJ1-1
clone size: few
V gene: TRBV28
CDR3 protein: CASSPETEAFF
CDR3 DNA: TGTGCCAGCAGTCCTGAGACTGAAGCTTTCTTT

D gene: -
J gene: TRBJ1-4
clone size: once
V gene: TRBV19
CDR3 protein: CAVRGRGETPWDEKLFF
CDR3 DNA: TGTGCCGTAAGGGGTAGGGGTGAAACCCCCTGGGATGAAAAACTGTTTTTT

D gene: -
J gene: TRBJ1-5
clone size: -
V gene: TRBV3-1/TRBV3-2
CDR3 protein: CASSQSISNQPQHF
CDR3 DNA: TGTGCCAGCAGCCAATCCATTAGCAATCAGCCCCAGCATTTT

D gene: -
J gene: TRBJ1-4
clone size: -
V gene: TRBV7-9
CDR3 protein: CASSSRGSRAEKLFF
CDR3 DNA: TGTGCCAGCAGCTCCAGGGGTAGCCGGGCTGAAAAACTGTTTTTT

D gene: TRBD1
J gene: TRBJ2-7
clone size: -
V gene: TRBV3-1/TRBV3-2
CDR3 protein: CASSQEDRTGSPYEQYF
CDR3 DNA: TGTGCCAGCAGCCAAGAGGACCGGACAGGATCGCCCTACGAGCAGTACTTC

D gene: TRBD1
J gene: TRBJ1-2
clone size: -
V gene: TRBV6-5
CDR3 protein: CASSSTGISYTF
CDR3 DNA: TGTGCCAGCAGCTCGACAGGGATCAGCTACACCTTC

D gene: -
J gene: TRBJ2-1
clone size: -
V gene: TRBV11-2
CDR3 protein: CASSLQGHEQFF
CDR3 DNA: TGTGCCAGCAGCCTCCAGGGGCATGAGCAGTTCTTC

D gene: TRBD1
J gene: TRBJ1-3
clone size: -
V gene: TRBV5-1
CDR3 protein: CASSLSDRGNTIYF
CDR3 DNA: TGCGCCAGCAGCCTGTCGGACAGGGGAAACACCATATATTTT

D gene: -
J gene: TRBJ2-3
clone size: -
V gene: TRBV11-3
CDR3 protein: CASSSGGDARSTQYF
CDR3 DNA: TGTGCCAGCAGCTCCGGCGGGGATGCCCGAAGTACGCAGTATTTT

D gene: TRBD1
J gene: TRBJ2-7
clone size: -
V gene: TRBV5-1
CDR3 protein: CASSLLTGGYEQYF
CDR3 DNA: TGCGCCAGCAGCTTGTTGACAGGGGGCTACGAGCAGTACTTT

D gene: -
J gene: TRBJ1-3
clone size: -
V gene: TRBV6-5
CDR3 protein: CASSYQPLGSGNTIYF
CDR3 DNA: TGTGCCAGCAGTTACCAACCTCTCGGTTCTGGAAACACCATATATTTT

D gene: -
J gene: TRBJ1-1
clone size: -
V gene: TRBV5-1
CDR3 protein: CASSLAPQTEAFF
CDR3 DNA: TGCGCCAGCAGCTTGGCTCCGCAGACTGAAGCTTTCTTT

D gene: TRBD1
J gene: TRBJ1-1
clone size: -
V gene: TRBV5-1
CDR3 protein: CASSLTAGQGWTEAFF
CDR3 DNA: TGCGCCAGCAGCTTGACGGCGGGACAGGGTTGGACTGAAGCTTTCTTT